These T cell receptor beta chains were read from a single sample in a study of T cell changes during pregnancy in multiple sclerosis. The protocol was immunoSEQ multiplex PCR, while the TCRdb copy is restricted to in-frame clones and leaves out a portion. The table includes about 93,000 clones, about 92% detected once. The sample was peripheral blood, taken after pregnancy. All receptors derive from a female donor with multiple sclerosis, enrolled in a pregnancy study. Each CDR3 is given with its conserved first and last residue. A D gene is named only where the DNA matches it firmly. Size values are once, few and many counts, or a class for expanded clones, and some rows have none.

j_call,clone_size,v_call,d_call,cdr3_aa,cdr3_nt
TRBJ2-3,NA,TRBV9,TRBD1,CASSVGGQLSTDTQYF,TGTGCCAGCAGCGTAGGGGGACAGCTCAGCACAGATACGCAGTATTTT
TRBJ1-2,once,TRBV25-1,NA,CASSERRGGNYGYTF,TGTGCCAGCAGTGAACGTAGAGGCGGAAACTATGGCTACACCTTC
TRBJ1-3,NA,TRBV30,NA,CAWSVRDRSAGNTIYF,TGTGCCTGGAGTGTACGAGACAGAAGCGCTGGAAACACCATATATTTT
TRBJ2-1,NA,TRBV5-1,NA,CASSLVGVGYNEQFF,TGCGCCAGCAGCTTGGTAGGGGTCGGGTACAATGAGCAGTTCTTC
TRBJ1-5,once,TRBV6-6,TRBD1,CASSRGQEILQPQHF,TGTGCCAGCAGTCGGGGACAGGAAATATTGCAGCCCCAGCATTTT
TRBJ2-6,NA,TRBV7-8,TRBD2,CASSLLGRVSGANVLTF,TGTGCCAGCAGCTTACTAGGGAGGGTCTCTGGGGCCAACGTCCTGACTTTC
TRBJ2-3,NA,TRBV6-5,TRBD1,CASRGTGRPTDTQYF,TGTGCCAGCAGAGGGACAGGGAGGCCCACAGATACGCAGTATTTT
TRBJ2-3,NA,TRBV5-1,NA,CASSLSGNRGDTQYF,TGCGCCAGCAGCTTGAGCGGGAATAGGGGGGATACGCAGTATTTT
TRBJ1-1,NA,TRBV5-1,NA,CASSLGNLRWTEAFF,TGCGCCAGCAGCTTGGGAAACCTTCGGTGGACTGAAGCTTTCTTT
TRBJ1-1,NA,TRBV7-2,TRBD1,CASSLRTGTEAFF,TGTGCCAGCAGCTTAAGGACAGGGACTGAAGCTTTCTTT
TRBJ2-3,NA,TRBV7-9,NA,CASSARMTSTDTQYF,TGTGCCAGCAGCGCCCGGATGACTAGCACAGATACGCAGTATTTT
TRBJ1-5,NA,TRBV4-2,NA,CASRRTVPNQPQHF,TGTGCCAGCAGGCGGACAGTCCCCAATCAGCCCCAGCATTTT
TRBJ2-3,NA,TRBV19,NA,CASSIVELKDTQYF,TGTGCCAGTAGTATAGTAGAGCTTAAAGATACGCAGTATTTT
TRBJ2-1,NA,TRBV11-2,NA,CASRTAYNEQFF,TGTGCCAGCAGGACAGCCTACAATGAGCAGTTCTTC